In this sample, the clone carrying this T cell receptor (beta chain) turned up a few times. Its antigen is unidentified. Combining a sample-barcoded 5' primer with a J-beta primer mix, a second PCR ran for roughly 7 to 11 cycles. Every sample returned 2.5 million or more CDR3-containing paired-end reads. Each CDR3 protein gets one entry after TCRdb re-called the 5' RACE reads with MiXCR. The data contain 800,000 or so distinct CDR3 sequences, roughly 25% of them singletons. Losses at the gene ends were 5 bases for V and 1 base for J; bases not matched to a gene: 9. CDR3 size: 16 residues. The germline gives CDR1 MNHEY, CDR2 SMNVEV (reference sequence). The data derive from a study of blood T cells in healthy people across ages. Study-wide points: With age, beta diversity per million T cells declined roughly linearly, significantly by 35 to 40. CMV status of donors was unknown, possibly confounding expanded clonotype changes.

These same data were also listed under a study on T cells of mothers and their children. That work states: M1S, a second-PCR primer, added sample barcodes and 2-4 random nucleotides.

The sequence came from a boy aged 5 to 17 in good health. The rearrangement links TRBV27 to TRBJ2-5, with 8 bases matching TRBD1. The sequencing sample was made of blood. This CDR3 is CASSRTWTGIQETQYF. The CDR3 nucleotides read TGTGCCAGCAGTCGCACCTGGACAGGGATCCAAGAGACCCAGTACTTC.